This T cell receptor beta chain originates from a study of cytomegalovirus exposure and HLA in healthy donors. Findings and caveats of the study: Researchers catalogued about 150 TCR beta chains as cytomegalovirus-associated.

This clone showed up just a few times. Its specificity is not known. The germline V gene encodes CDR1 SEHNR and CDR2 FQNEAQ (reference sequence). The V and J ends lost 1 base and 7 bases respectively, with 7 bases between them. This CDR3 spans 13 amino acids. Primers for the PCR totalled 60 Vbeta and 13 Jbeta. Measured with immunoSEQ multiplex PCR; TCRdb has only the in-frame clones, and not every one. This sample has approximately 120,000 clones, with 73% found just once. The clonotype comes from a man in his forties in good health and CMV-seronegative. Sequenced material: PBMCs. The chain is built from TRBV7-9 and TRBJ1-4; no definite D call. CDR3: CASSLERGEKLFF. The CDR3 DNA sequence: TGTGCCAGCAGCTTAGAGCGGGGTGAAAAACTGTTTTTT.